Detailed here is one T cell receptor beta chain. The antigen remains undetermined. Data came from immunoSEQ multiplex PCR; TCRdb stores just in-frame clones and leaves some out. The sample includes around 20,000 clones, roughly 90% of them seen just once. Germline V CDR1 and CDR2: MDHEN, SYDVKM. V was cut by 5 bases and J by 7 bases, with 18 bases left in between. The CDR3 runs 15 residues. The sample originates from a study of T cell repertoires and Cas9 in healthy adults. The wider study: SpCas9-reactive CD4 and CD8 T cells were characterized for potency, cytotoxicity and lineage.

Whole-study findings and limits: SpCas9-reactive regulatory T cells reportedly mitigated SpCas9-reactive effector T cells in vitro.

The sequenced material came from CD4+ effector T cells (CD127+, CD25-, CD137-, CD154-) from PBMCs; culture status not recorded. The clonotype originates from a human donor in good health. This rearrangement joins TRBV28 to TRBJ1-5, with a possible D match to TRBD1 (6 bases). CDR3 sequence reads: CASSPALQGTQPQHF. The CDR3 nucleotides are TGTGCCAGCAGTCCGGCGCTTCAGGGGACCCAGCCCCAGCATTTT. The full variable domain, its missing parts supplied by reference TRBV28 and TRBJ1-5, is DVKVTQSSRYLVKRTGEKVFLECVQDMDHENMFWYRQDPGLGLRLIYFSYDVKMKEKGDIPEGYSVSREKKERFSLILESASTNQTSMYLCASSPALQGTQPQHFGDGTRLSIL.